These T cell receptor beta chains were read from a single sample in a study of shared clonotypes between healthy human individuals. Measured with immunoSEQ multiplex PCR; TCRdb has only the in-frame clones, and not every one. The sample shows some 2,500,000 clones, over 85% of them seen only once. The sample consisted of naive CD4+ T cells from PBMCs. Receptor source: a man aged 18 to 29 in good health. Some clones in this sample may be carry-over from other donors' samples. The CDR3 runs from the conserved cysteine through the conserved F or W. D genes are given only for firm matches. Size is stated for part of the rows, as once, few or many counts, or as a class when the clone is expanded.

V: TRBV19
D: TRBD1
size: NA
J: TRBJ2-7
DNA: TGTGCCAGTAGTTCGCCCGGGACAGTATCCTACGAGCAGTACTTC
CDR3: CASSSPGTVSYEQYF

V: TRBV4-2
D: TRBD2
size: NA
J: TRBJ2-1
DNA: TGTGCCAGCAGCCAAGTATCTAGCGGATACAATGAGCAGTTCTTC
CDR3: CASSQVSSGYNEQFF

V: TRBV7-3
D: TRBD1
size: NA
J: TRBJ1-2
DNA: TGTGCCAGCAGCTTAGATACAGGGGGGATAATAAATGGCTACACCTTC
CDR3: CASSLDTGGIINGYTF

V: TRBV11-3
D: NA
size: NA
J: TRBJ2-7
DNA: TGTGCCAGCAGCTTTGCGGGGACCGCCTACGAGCAGTACTTC
CDR3: CASSFAGTAYEQYF

V: TRBV7-9
D: NA
size: NA
J: TRBJ2-7
DNA: TGTGCCAGCAGCTTAGATAGGGGTAACTACGAGCAGTACTTC
CDR3: CASSLDRGNYEQYF

V: TRBV9
D: TRBD1
size: NA
J: TRBJ1-2
DNA: TGTGCCAGCAGCGTCCTTGCAGGGGGCGCAGATGGCTACACCTTC
CDR3: CASSVLAGGADGYTF

V: TRBV28
D: NA
size: NA
J: TRBJ1-5
DNA: TGTGCCAGCAGTTTAGTGTGGCAGCCCCAGCATTTT
CDR3: CASSLVWQPQHF

V: TRBV29-1
D: NA
size: NA
J: TRBJ2-3
DNA: TGCAGCGCCCGAGGAGCAGATACGCAGTATTTT
CDR3: CSARGADTQYF

V: TRBV11-2
D: NA
size: NA
J: TRBJ2-2
DNA: TGTGCCAGCAGCCCCGTAGGGGCGAGCACCGGGGAGCTGTTTTTT
CDR3: CASSPVGASTGELFF

V: TRBV7-3
D: NA
size: NA
J: TRBJ2-6
DNA: TGTGCCAGCAGCGCAGACGGGAACTCTGGGGCCAACGTCCTGACTTTC
CDR3: CASSADGNSGANVLTF

V: TRBV6-1
D: NA
size: NA
J: TRBJ2-1
DNA: TGTGCCAGCAGTGAAGTGTCTAGCAGGAACAATGAGCAGTTCTTC
CDR3: CASSEVSSRNNEQFF

V: TRBV29-1
D: NA
size: NA
J: TRBJ2-3
DNA: TGCAGCGTTCAACTAGCCGCCACTAGCACAGATACGCAGTATTTT
CDR3: CSVQLAATSTDTQYF

V: TRBV28
D: TRBD2
size: once
J: TRBJ2-3
DNA: TGTGCCAGCAGCGGAAGTAGCGGGGGGGTCCTAAGCACAGATACGCAGTATTTT
CDR3: CASSGSSGGVLSTDTQYF

V: TRBV6-6
D: TRBD1
size: NA
J: TRBJ2-2
DNA: TGTGCCAGCAGTTACTTAGGGACAGGGAACACCGGGGAGCTGTTTTTT
CDR3: CASSYLGTGNTGELFF

V: TRBV19
D: NA
size: NA
J: TRBJ1-2
DNA: TGTGCCAGTGGAAAGTGGGGGAACAGGCCGGGGAACTATGGCTACACCTTC
CDR3: CASGKWGNRPGNYGYTF

V: TRBV30
D: NA
size: NA
J: TRBJ2-3
DNA: TGTGCCGGGAAGGGAAAGAGCGCTGGCACAGATACGCAGTATTTT
CDR3: CAGKGKSAGTDTQYF

V: TRBV19
D: TRBD1
size: NA
J: TRBJ1-1
DNA: TGTGCCAGTAGTATAGGGGCAGGGGGGATAAAGGGAGCTTTCTTT
CDR3: CASSIGAGGIKGAFF

V: TRBV5-1
D: NA
size: NA
J: TRBJ2-1
DNA: TGCGCCAGCAGCCCCCTTGGAGGCTACTCTGGGGGGTCCTACAATGAGCAGTTCTTC
CDR3: CASSPLGGYSGGSYNEQFF

V: TRBV7-3
D: NA
size: NA
J: TRBJ1-1
DNA: TGTGCCAGCAGCACAGGGCGGGACGGAGACACTGAAGCTTTCTTT
CDR3: CASSTGRDGDTEAFF

V: TRBV7-9
D: TRBD2
size: NA
J: TRBJ2-7
DNA: TGTGCCAGCAGCTTAGCCCCCAGCGGGGGGTACGAGCAGTACTTC
CDR3: CASSLAPSGGYEQYF

V: TRBV6-5
D: NA
size: once
J: TRBJ1-1
DNA: TGTGCCAGCAGTGCCTCGGGACAGAACACTGAAGCTTTCTTT
CDR3: CASSASGQNTEAFF

V: TRBV19
D: NA
size: NA
J: TRBJ1-5
DNA: TGTGCCAGCCAGTGGGGGGGAGGCAATCAGCCCCAGCATTTT
CDR3: CASQWGGGNQPQHF

V: TRBV2
D: NA
size: NA
J: TRBJ2-1
DNA: TGTGCCAGCAGTCAGGGATTCTCCTACAATGAGCAGTTCTTC
CDR3: CASSQGFSYNEQFF

V: TRBV15
D: NA
size: NA
J: TRBJ2-7
DNA: TGTGCCACCAGCTTCGGGGCGTCCTACGAGCAGTACTTC
CDR3: CATSFGASYEQYF

V: TRBV7-9
D: TRBD1
size: once
J: TRBJ1-4
DNA: TGTGCCAGCACGTTCCGACAGGGGAATGAAAAACTGTTTTTT
CDR3: CASTFRQGNEKLFF

V: TRBV7-9
D: NA
size: once
J: TRBJ1-2
DNA: TGTGCCAGCAGCCTCACCGGGGCAGGGATCTATGGCTACACCTTC
CDR3: CASSLTGAGIYGYTF

V: TRBV9
D: NA
size: NA
J: TRBJ2-2
DNA: TGTGCCACTTCGGAGGAGTTCGGGGAGCTGTTTTTT
CDR3: CATSEEFGELFF

V: TRBV30
D: NA
size: NA
J: TRBJ2-7
DNA: TGTGCCTGGAGTGCGGGCGTTACCTACGAGCAGTACTTC
CDR3: CAWSAGVTYEQYF

V: TRBV5-4
D: NA
size: NA
J: TRBJ2-7
DNA: TGTGCCAGCAGCACGACGGGTGCCTACGAGCAGTACTTC
CDR3: CASSTTGAYEQYF

V: TRBV30
D: NA
size: NA
J: TRBJ2-2
DNA: TGTGCCTGGACCCCGGGGCTTTTTGGCCCCGGGGAGCTGTTTTTT
CDR3: CAWTPGLFGPGELFF

V: TRBV5-1
D: NA
size: NA
J: TRBJ2-5
DNA: TGCGCCAGCAGCTTGGAGGCAGGGGCGTTGACCCAGTACTTC
CDR3: CASSLEAGALTQYF

V: TRBV6-5
D: NA
size: NA
J: TRBJ2-7
DNA: TGTGCCAGCATAATGGCGGGGACGGCTACTACACAGTACTTC
CDR3: CASIMAGTATTQYF

V: TRBV28
D: NA
size: NA
J: TRBJ1-3
DNA: TGTGCCAGCAGTTTAAGTCACTCTGGAAACACCATATATTTT
CDR3: CASSLSHSGNTIYF

V: TRBV7-9
D: NA
size: NA
J: TRBJ2-7
DNA: TGTGCCAGCAGCCCTACTCCTTCCTACGAGCAGTACTTC
CDR3: CASSPTPSYEQYF

V: TRBV11-2
D: TRBD2
size: NA
J: TRBJ2-2
DNA: TGTGCCAGCAGCAGGGTAGCGGGGAACACCGGGGAGCTGTTTTTT
CDR3: CASSRVAGNTGELFF

V: TRBV7-2
D: TRBD2
size: NA
J: TRBJ2-1
DNA: TGTGCCAGCAGCTTGGTTGGGACTAGCCCCCTGAGTGAGCAGTTCTTC
CDR3: CASSLVGTSPLSEQFF

V: TRBV7-9
D: NA
size: NA
J: TRBJ1-3
DNA: TGTGCCAGCAGCTCGCAAACTGGAAACACCATATATTTT
CDR3: CASSSQTGNTIYF